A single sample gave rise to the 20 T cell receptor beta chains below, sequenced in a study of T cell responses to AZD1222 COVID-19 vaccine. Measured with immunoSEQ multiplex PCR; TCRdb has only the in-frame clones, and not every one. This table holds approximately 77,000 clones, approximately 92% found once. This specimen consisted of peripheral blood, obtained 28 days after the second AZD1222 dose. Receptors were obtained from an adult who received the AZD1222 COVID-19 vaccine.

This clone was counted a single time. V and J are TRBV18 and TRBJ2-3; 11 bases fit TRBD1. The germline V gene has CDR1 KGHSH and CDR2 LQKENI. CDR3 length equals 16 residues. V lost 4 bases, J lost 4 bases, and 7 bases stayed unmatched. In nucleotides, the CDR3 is TGTGCCAGCTCACGAGACGGACAGGGGGCGTCAGATACGCAGTATTTT. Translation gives CASSRDGQGASDTQYF.

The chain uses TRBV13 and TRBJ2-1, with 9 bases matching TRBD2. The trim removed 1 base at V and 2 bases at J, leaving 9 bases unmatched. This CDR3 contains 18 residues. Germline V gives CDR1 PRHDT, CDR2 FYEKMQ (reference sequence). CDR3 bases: TGTGCCAGCAGCTTAGTTCTACTGGCTAGCGGGACCTACAATGAGCAGTTCTTC. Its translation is CASSLVLLASGTYNEQFF.

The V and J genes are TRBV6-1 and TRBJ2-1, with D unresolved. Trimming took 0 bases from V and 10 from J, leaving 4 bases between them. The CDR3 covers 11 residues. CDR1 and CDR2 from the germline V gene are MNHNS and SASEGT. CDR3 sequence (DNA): TGTGCCAGCAGTGAAGCAGGAGAGCAGTTCTTC. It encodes CASSEAGEQFF.

For the CDR3, the DNA is TGTGCCAGCAGCCCCCGGGGTGGGCGGTCCCAAGGAAACACCATATATTTT. It translates to CASSPRGGRSQGNTIYF. This chain uses TRBV7-6 with TRBJ1-3; D is uncertain. In germline, CDR1 is SGHVS, CDR2 FNYEAQ. The length of the CDR3 is 17 residues. V lost 5 bases, J lost 4 bases, and 21 bases lay in between.

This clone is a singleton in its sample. The CDR3 loop is CAWTLATSTDTQYF. CDR3 DNA: TGTGCCTGGACGCTAGCGACTAGCACAGATACGCAGTATTTT. The V call is TRBV30, the J call TRBJ2-3, with D possibly TRBD2 on 6 matching bases. V lost 4 bases to trimming and J lost 0 bases, with 11 bases between them. Per germline, CDR1 GTSNPN and CDR2 SVGIG (reference sequence). The CDR3 is 14 residues long.

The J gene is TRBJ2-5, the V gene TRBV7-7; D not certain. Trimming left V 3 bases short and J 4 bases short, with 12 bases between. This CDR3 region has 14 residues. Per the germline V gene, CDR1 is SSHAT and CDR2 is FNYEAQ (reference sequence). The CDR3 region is CASSFGESLETQYF. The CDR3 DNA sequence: TGTGCCAGCAGCTTCGGCGAATCGTTAGAGACCCAGTACTTC.

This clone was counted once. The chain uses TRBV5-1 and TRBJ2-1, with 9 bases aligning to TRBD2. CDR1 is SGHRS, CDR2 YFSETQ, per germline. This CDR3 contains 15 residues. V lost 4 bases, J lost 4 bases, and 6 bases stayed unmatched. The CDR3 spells CASSRMTSGYNEQFF. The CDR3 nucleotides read TGCGCCAGCAGCCGAATGACTAGCGGATACAATGAGCAGTTCTTC.

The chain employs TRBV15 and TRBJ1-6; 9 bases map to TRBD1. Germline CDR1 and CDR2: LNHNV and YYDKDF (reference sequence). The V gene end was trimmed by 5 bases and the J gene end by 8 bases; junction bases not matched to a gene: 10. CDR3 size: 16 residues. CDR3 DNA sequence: TGTGCCACCAGCCGTGGGGTGACAGGGGGATATTCACCCCTCCACTTT. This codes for CATSRGVTGGYSPLHF.

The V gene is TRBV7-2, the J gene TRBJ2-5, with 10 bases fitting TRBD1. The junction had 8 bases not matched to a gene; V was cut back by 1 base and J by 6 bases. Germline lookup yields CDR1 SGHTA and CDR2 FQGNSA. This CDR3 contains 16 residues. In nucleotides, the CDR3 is TGTGCCAGCAGCTTAGGATTGGGGACAGGGGTACAGACCCAGTACTTC. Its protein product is CASSLGLGTGVQTQYF.

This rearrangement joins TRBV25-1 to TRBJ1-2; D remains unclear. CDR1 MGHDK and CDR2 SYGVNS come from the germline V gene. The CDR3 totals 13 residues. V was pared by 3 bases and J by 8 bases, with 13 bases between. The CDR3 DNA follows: TGTGCCAGCAGTGATCCCCCTTTTGAGGGCTACACCTTC. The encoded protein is CASSDPPFEGYTF.

The CDR3 protein is CASSPDRGVTDTQYF. CDR3 nucleotide sequence: TGTGCCAGCAGTCCGGACAGGGGTGTAACAGATACGCAGTATTTT. The chain couples TRBV11-2 to TRBJ2-3; 9 nucleotides align to TRBD1. Germline V CDR1 and CDR2: SGHAT, FQNNGV. CDR3 length equals 15 residues. V gave up 6 bases and J gave up 3 bases; unmatched junction bases: 7.

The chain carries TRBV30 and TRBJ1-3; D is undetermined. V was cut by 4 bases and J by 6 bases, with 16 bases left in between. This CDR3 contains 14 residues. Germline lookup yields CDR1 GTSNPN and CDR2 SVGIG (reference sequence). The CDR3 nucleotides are TGTGCCTGGAATCCAGGCTCCTTTGAAAACACCATATATTTT. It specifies CAWNPGSFENTIYF.

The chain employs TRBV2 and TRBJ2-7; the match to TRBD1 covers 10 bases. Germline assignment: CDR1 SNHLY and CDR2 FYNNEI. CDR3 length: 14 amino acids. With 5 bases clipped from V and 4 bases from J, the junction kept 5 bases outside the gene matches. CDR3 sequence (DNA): TGTGCCAGCAGTTCACAGGGACAGGGGTACGAGCAGTACTTC. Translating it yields CASSSQGQGYEQYF.

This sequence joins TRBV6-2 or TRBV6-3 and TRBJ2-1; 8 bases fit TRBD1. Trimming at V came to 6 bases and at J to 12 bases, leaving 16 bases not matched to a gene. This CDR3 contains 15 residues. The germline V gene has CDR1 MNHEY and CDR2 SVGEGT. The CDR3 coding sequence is TGTGCCAGCAGCCCCCAAGCGTTTGGCAGGGGGCGGCAGTTCTTC. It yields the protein CASSPQAFGRGRQFF.

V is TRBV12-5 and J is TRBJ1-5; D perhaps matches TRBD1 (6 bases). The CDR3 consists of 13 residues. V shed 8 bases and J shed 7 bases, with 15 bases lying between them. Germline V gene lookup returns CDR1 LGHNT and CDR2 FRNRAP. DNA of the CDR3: TGTGCTAGTCAGGGGCAGGGTGGGCAGCCCCAGCATTTT. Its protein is CASQGQGGQPQHF.

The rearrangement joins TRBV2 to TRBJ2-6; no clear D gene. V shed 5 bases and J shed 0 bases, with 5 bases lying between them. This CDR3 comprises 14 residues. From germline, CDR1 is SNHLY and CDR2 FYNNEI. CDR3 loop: CASSLNSGANVLTF. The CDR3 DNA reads TGTGCCAGCAGTCTTAACTCTGGGGCCAACGTCCTGACTTTC.

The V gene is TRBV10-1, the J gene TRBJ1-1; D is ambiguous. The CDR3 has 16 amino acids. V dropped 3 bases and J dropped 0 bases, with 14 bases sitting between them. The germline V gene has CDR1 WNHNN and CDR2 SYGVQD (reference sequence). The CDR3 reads CASSEPDLTMNTEAFF. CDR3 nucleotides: TGCGCCAGCAGTGAACCCGATCTTACCATGAACACTGAAGCTTTCTTT.

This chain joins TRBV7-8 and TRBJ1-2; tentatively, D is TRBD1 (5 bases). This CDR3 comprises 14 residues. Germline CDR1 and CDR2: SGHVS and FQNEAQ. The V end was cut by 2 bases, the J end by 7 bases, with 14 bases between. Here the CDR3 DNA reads TGTGCCAGCAGCTTAAGATTTGAGGGGCCTGGCTACACCTTC. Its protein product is CASSLRFEGPGYTF.

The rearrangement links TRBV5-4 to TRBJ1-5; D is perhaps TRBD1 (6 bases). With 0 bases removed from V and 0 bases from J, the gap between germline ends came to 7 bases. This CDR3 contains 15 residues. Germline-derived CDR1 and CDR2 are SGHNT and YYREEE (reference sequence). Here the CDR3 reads CASSLGTDSNQPQHF. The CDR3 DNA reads TGTGCCAGCAGCTTGGGGACAGATAGCAATCAGCCCCAGCATTTT.

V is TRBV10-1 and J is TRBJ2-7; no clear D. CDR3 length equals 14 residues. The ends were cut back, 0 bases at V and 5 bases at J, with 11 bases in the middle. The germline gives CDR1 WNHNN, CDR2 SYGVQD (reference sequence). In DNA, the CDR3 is TGCGCCAGCAGTGAGTCATGGTTGGTGGACGAGCAGTACTTC. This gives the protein CASSESWLVDEQYF.